Listed here are 8 T cell receptor beta chains from one sample, sequenced in a study of blood T cells in healthy people across ages. With a J-beta primer mix and a sample-barcoded 5' primer, a second PCR ran about 6 to 11 cycles. TCRdb re-derived calls from the 5' RACE reads in MiXCR, one entry per CDR3 protein. The table lists some 1,800,000 distinct CDR3 sequences, about two fifths of them singletons. The sequenced sample was blood. The receptors here all came from a human donor in good health.

This clonotype was detected once. This chain joins TRBV4-1 and TRBJ2-1; no firm D call. Germline V CDR1 and CDR2: MGHRA, YSYEKL. The CDR3 sequence is 15 residues long. Trimming cost V 1 base and J 6 bases, with 13 bases left between them. For the CDR3, the DNA is TGCGCCAGCAGCCAAGGGGTAGGTGGGGTCAATGAGCAGTTCTTC. Encoded protein: CASSQGVGGVNEQFF.

About this clonotype itself: This may be a read error, as it is one base from a much larger clone. This chain joins TRBV4-1 and TRBJ2-5; TRBD2 agrees at 9 bases. The DNA matches TRBJ2-7 better at its end, which makes the J call doubtful. CDR1 and CDR2 from the germline V gene are MGHRA and YSYEKL. The CDR3 extends over 16 amino acids. CDR3 residues: CASSSGTSRPFDEQYF. The CDR3 bases are TGCGCCAGCAGCTCTGGGACTAGCAGGCCCTTTGACGAGCAGTACTTC.

This clonotype has a handful of counts. The chain couples TRBV29-1 to TRBJ1-4; no clear D gene. Trimming stripped 7 bases from V and 7 bases from J, with 13 bases between. The V gene's germline CDR1 is SQVTM and CDR2 ANQGSEA. This CDR3 is built from 12 residues. CDR3 protein: CSGGLRGEKLFF. Written as DNA, the CDR3 is TGCAGCGGAGGACTGCGGGGTGAAAAACTGTTTTTT.

The chain couples TRBV15 to TRBJ1-1; D gene uncertain. The CDR3 length is 14 residues. Germline-derived CDR1 and CDR2 are LNHNV and YYDKDF (reference sequence). V was shortened by 8 bases and J by 1 base, with 14 bases between the two germline ends. The CDR3 reads CATLGGVKNTEAFF. The CDR3 coding sequence is TGTGCCACCCTAGGTGGGGTTAAGAACACTGAAGCTTTCTTT. The whole variable domain, remainder taken from reference TRBV15 and TRBJ1-1, is DAMVIQNPRYQVTQFGKPVTLSCSQTLNHNVMYWYQQKSSQAPKLLFHYYDKDFNNEADTPDNFQSRRPNTSFCFLDIRSPGLGDTAMYLCATLGGVKNTEAFFGQGTRLTVV.

Notes on this clonotype: One base away lies a much larger clone, so this may be a sequencing read error. The chain employs TRBV29-1 and TRBJ2-5; D could derive from TRBD1 or TRBD2 (5 bases each). Germline CDR1 reads SQVTM; CDR2 reads ANQGSEA. The V end was cut by 3 bases, the J end by 13 bases, with 21 bases between. The CDR3 spans 13 residues. CDR3 sequence: CSVETSYRGERYF. The CDR3 nucleotides are TGCAGCGTTGAGACATCTTATCGGGGCGAGCGGTACTTC.

This clonotype occurred a few times. The V gene is TRBV4-3, the J gene TRBJ1-4, with D possibly matching TRBD1 (6 bases). The CDR3 is made up of 16 amino acids. V was clipped by 0 bases and J by 8 bases, with 16 bases between them. Germline V lookup: CDR1 LGHNA, CDR2 YSLEER. CDR3 sequence reads: CASSQDGGPFLEKLFF. The CDR3 nucleotides read TGCGCCAGCAGCCAAGATGGGGGGCCTTTCTTGGAAAAACTGTTTTTT.

The V gene is TRBV4-3, the J gene TRBJ1-2; possible D gene TRBD1, 5 bases. The CDR3 contains 19 residues. Trimming took off 2 bases at V and 6 bases at J, with 28 bases between the two ends. Looked up from germline, CDR1 is LGHNA and CDR2 is YSLEER. CDR3 protein: CASSQYGEGRLGRRDGYTF. The CDR3 bases are TGCGCCAGCAGCCAATACGGGGAGGGGCGTCTCGGTAGAAGGGATGGCTACACCTTC.

A few counts support this clonotype. This chain links TRBV20-1 with TRBJ2-3; the match to TRBD2 covers 7 bases. The CDR3 is 15 residues long. The germline CDR1 and CDR2 sequences are DFQATT and SNEGSKA (reference sequence). The ends lost 8 bases at V and 2 bases at J; junction bases unmatched: 13. The DNA for the CDR3 is TGCAGTACCGGACTAGGAGGCCCTTCCACAGATACGCAGTATTTT. It is translated as CSTGLGGPSTDTQYF.